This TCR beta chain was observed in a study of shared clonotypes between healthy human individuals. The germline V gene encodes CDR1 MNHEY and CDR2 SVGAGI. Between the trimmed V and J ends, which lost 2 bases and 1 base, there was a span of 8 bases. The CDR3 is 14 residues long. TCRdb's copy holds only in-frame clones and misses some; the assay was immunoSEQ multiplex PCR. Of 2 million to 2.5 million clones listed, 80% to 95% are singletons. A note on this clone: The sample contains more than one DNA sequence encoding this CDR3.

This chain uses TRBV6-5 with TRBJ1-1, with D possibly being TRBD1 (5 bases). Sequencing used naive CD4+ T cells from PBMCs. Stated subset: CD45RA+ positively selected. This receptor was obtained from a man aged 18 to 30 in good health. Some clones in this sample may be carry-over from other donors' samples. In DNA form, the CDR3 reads TGTGCCAGCAGTTACGACAGACCGAACACTGAAGCTTTCTTT. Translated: CASSYDRPNTEAFF.